This TCR beta chain emerged from a study of cytomegalovirus exposure and HLA in healthy donors. In the case of this clone: What it binds is not known. The sample has other DNA sequences that encode this CDR3 too.

Study conclusions and caveats: Specificity for CMV antigens was confirmed in vitro for a few of the CMV-associated chains. Across donors, sequencing depth was assumed by presence/absence analyses to be roughly uniform. Within the data, a cluster of highly shared sequence variants was likely a sequencing artifact. It was 164 TCR beta chains that were listed as cytomegalovirus-associated.

The germline V gene has CDR1 SGHRS and CDR2 YFSETQ. CDR3 length: 14 amino acids. V trimming: 4 bases; J trimming: 4 bases; junction bases outside the gene matches: 5. Vbeta (60) and Jbeta (13) primers were used in the PCR. Measured with immunoSEQ multiplex PCR; TCRdb has only the in-frame clones, and not every one. There are roughly 200,000 clones in the sample; around 84% occur only once, and roughly 3.2% lies in the top ten. The clonotype originates from a man aged 40-49 years in good health and CMV-seropositive. The chain links TRBV5-1 to TRBJ2-3, with 8 bases fitting TRBD2. The sequencing input was PBMCs. CDR3 coding DNA: TGCGCCAGCAGCCTCAGCGGGGGAGCAGATACGCAGTATTTT. This translates into CASSLSGGADTQYF.